A selection of T cell receptor beta chains follows, all from one sample in a study of blood T cell repertoires in COVID-19. Produced via immunoSEQ multiplex PCR; TCRdb's table is partial and in-frame only. The data show fewer than 120,000 clones, more than 70% seen once. The specimen sequenced was peripheral blood. Receptors originate from a woman aged 45-60 years with acute or convalescent COVID-19. The CDR3 runs from the conserved cysteine through the conserved F or W. D genes are given only for firm matches. Clone sizes are given selectively: once, few, many, or a class where the clone is expanded.

v_call	j_call	clone_size	d_call	cdr3_aa	cdr3_nt
TRBV11-1	TRBJ2-2	.	TRBD1	CASSLWTGNTGELFF	TGTGCCAGCAGCCTCTGGACAGGGAACACCGGGGAGCTGTTTTTT
TRBV24-1	TRBJ1-4	.	.	CATSDGNQGATNEKLFF	TGTGCCACCAGTGATGGAAATCAGGGCGCAACTAATGAAAAACTGTTTTTT
TRBV9	TRBJ2-1	.	.	CASSVGAGYEQFF	TGTGCCAGCAGCGTAGGAGCCGGGTATGAGCAGTTCTTC
TRBV29-1	TRBJ1-1	.	.	CSVETGLEAFF	TGCAGCGTTGAAACAGGCTTAGAAGCTTTCTTT
TRBV28	TRBJ1-5	.	.	CASSFRGGGTHQPQHF	TGTGCCAGCAGTTTCCGGGGCGGGGGGACCCATCAGCCCCAGCATTTT
TRBV11-2	TRBJ2-3	.	TRBD2	CASSLDQGTSGHTQYF	TGTGCCAGCAGCTTAGATCAGGGGACTAGCGGCCATACGCAGTATTTT
TRBV19	TRBJ1-5	.	.	CASKAGGVDQPQHF	TGTGCCAGTAAAGCCGGAGGGGTTGATCAGCCCCAGCATTTT
TRBV6-6	TRBJ2-1	.	.	CASRRSGEQFF	TGTGCCAGCAGGCGCAGCGGGGAGCAGTTCTTC
TRBV11-2	TRBJ2-1	.	TRBD2	CASSEGTSPGYEQFF	TGTGCCAGCAGCGAAGGGACTAGCCCGGGCTATGAGCAGTTCTTC
TRBV5-5	TRBJ1-1	.	.	CASSLEWGAEAFF	TGTGCCAGCAGCTTGGAATGGGGGGCTGAAGCTTTCTTT
TRBV7-9	TRBJ1-1	.	.	CASSLSTERLF	TGTGCCAGCAGCTTAAGCACTGAGCGACTATTT
TRBV2	TRBJ1-2	once	.	CASSEALRAGLSGYTF	TGTGCCAGCAGTGAAGCGCTTCGGGCAGGGTTAAGCGGCTACACCTTC
TRBV2	TRBJ1-6	.	TRBD1	CASSVRQGGNSPLHF	TGTGCCAGCAGTGTGCGACAGGGAGGAAATTCACCCCTCCACTTT
TRBV29-1	TRBJ2-2	.	.	CSVRTTSSGELFF	TGCAGCGTAAGGACTACAAGCTCCGGGGAGCTGTTTTTT
TRBV28	TRBJ2-7	.	TRBD2	CASSGTRVSEQYF	TGTGCCAGTTCCGGGACTAGAGTAAGTGAGCAGTACTTC
TRBV29-1	TRBJ1-1	once	.	CSVVTDSLMNTEAFF	TGCAGCGTTGTGACCGACTCTCTAATGAACACTGAAGCTTTCTTT
TRBV19	TRBJ2-1	.	TRBD2	CASSGRTSGDFREQFF	TGTGCCAGTAGTGGAAGGACTAGCGGGGACTTCCGAGAGCAGTTCTTC
TRBV6-5	TRBJ1-5	few	.	CASRRDRSNQPQHF	TGTGCCAGCAGGAGGGATCGGAGCAATCAGCCCCAGCATTTT
TRBV19	TRBJ1-6	.	.	CASSIAGTNSPLHF	TGTGCCAGTAGTATCGCGGGGACTAATTCACCCCTCCACTTT
TRBV11-2	TRBJ2-2	.	TRBD1	CASSAQGAPGELFF	TGTGCCAGCAGCGCTCAGGGGGCGCCCGGGGAGCTGTTTTTT
TRBV6-1	TRBJ1-2	.	.	CASSEASGNTNYGYTF	TGTGCCAGCAGTGAAGCGAGCGGGAACACGAACTATGGCTACACCTTC
TRBV12-3/TRBV12-4	TRBJ1-5	.	.	CASSFDRNQPQHF	TGTGCCAGCAGTTTTGACAGGAATCAGCCCCAGCATTTT
TRBV27	TRBJ2-3	.	TRBD2	CASSGLAGDTQYF	TGTGCCAGCAGTGGACTAGCGGGAGATACGCAGTATTTT
TRBV9	TRBJ1-1	.	TRBD1	CASSPQQGRTEAFF	TGTGCCAGCAGCCCCCAACAGGGGCGCACTGAAGCTTTCTTT
TRBV5-8	TRBJ1-2	.	TRBD1	CASSWDRGGYGYTF	TGTGCCAGCAGCTGGGACAGGGGGGGCTATGGCTACACCTTC
TRBV3-1/TRBV3-2	TRBJ2-1	.	.	CASNDRMGNEQFF	TGTGCCAGCAACGACAGGATGGGCAATGAGCAGTTCTTC
TRBV12-3/TRBV12-4	TRBJ2-5	.	.	CASSFTGKETQYF	TGTGCCAGCAGTTTCACAGGGAAGGAGACCCAGTACTTC
TRBV10-3	TRBJ2-7	.	.	CAISETRTGVSYEQYF	TGTGCCATCAGTGAGACTCGAACGGGGGTCTCCTACGAGCAGTACTTC
TRBV18	TRBJ2-7	.	.	CASSVTGVAGSYEQYF	TGTGCCAGCTCAGTCACAGGGGTAGCGGGATCCTACGAGCAGTACTTC
TRBV24-1	TRBJ2-1	.	TRBD1	CATSGIQGVDNEQFF	TGTGCCACCAGTGGAATACAGGGGGTTGACAATGAGCAGTTCTTC
TRBV27	TRBJ2-7	.	.	CASSFSPRGPYEQYF	TGTGCCAGCAGTTTTTCCCCGCGGGGCCCCTACGAGCAGTACTTC
TRBV5-5	TRBJ2-7	.	TRBD1	CASRLGQGSYEQYF	TGTGCCAGCAGGTTGGGACAGGGGTCCTACGAGCAGTACTTC
TRBV28	TRBJ2-7	.	.	CASSSFYEQYF	TGTGCCAGCAGTTCCTTCTACGAGCAGTACTTC
TRBV7-9	TRBJ1-4	.	.	CASSLGHKADEKLFF	TGTGCCAGCAGCTTAGGGCATAAAGCGGATGAAAAACTGTTTTTT
TRBV5-1	TRBJ2-5	.	TRBD1	CASSPTITGTGDETQYF	TGCGCCAGCAGCCCGACCATCACCGGGACAGGGGACGAGACCCAGTACTTC
TRBV24-1	TRBJ1-6	.	.	CATTLPGSSYNSPLHF	TGTGCCACCACCCTCCCAGGAAGCTCCTATAATTCACCCCTCCACTTT
TRBV11-2	TRBJ2-7	.	.	CASSLQGQTLGEQYF	TGTGCCAGCAGCTTACAAGGACAGACCCTTGGAGAGCAGTACTTC
TRBV6-1	TRBJ1-1	.	.	CASSESREQGNMNTEAFF	TGTGCCAGCAGTGAAAGCCGGGAACAGGGAAACATGAACACTGAAGCTTTCTTT
TRBV9	TRBJ2-5	once	.	CASSVVGRTHQETQYF	TGTGCCAGCAGCGTAGTGGGAAGGACACACCAAGAGACCCAGTACTTC
TRBV3-1/TRBV3-2	TRBJ1-2	few	.	CASSRIQGRDGYTF	TGTGCCAGCAGCCGGATCCAGGGGCGGGATGGCTACACCTTC
TRBV28	TRBJ2-3	few	TRBD2	CASSLFTSGSGDTQYF	TGTGCCAGCAGTTTATTCACTAGCGGGAGTGGAGATACGCAGTATTTT
TRBV18	TRBJ1-1	.	TRBD1	CASSLRGQGTEAFF	TGTGCCAGCTCACTAAGGGGACAGGGAACTGAAGCTTTCTTT
TRBV3-1/TRBV3-2	TRBJ2-7	medium-sized	TRBD1	CASSRKGGQGVYEQYF	TGTGCCAGCAGCCGCAAAGGGGGACAGGGTGTCTACGAGCAGTACTTC
TRBV10-3	TRBJ2-7	.	.	CAISESGSSSRPYEQYF	TGTGCCATCAGTGAGTCAGGGAGCTCCTCGCGGCCTTACGAGCAGTACTTC
TRBV7-6	TRBJ2-7	.	TRBD1	CASSLAGQAPEQYF	TGTGCCAGCAGCTTAGCGGGACAGGCCCCCGAGCAGTACTTC
TRBV5-8	TRBJ2-1	.	TRBD1	CASSLWTGQQSYNEQFF	TGTGCCAGCAGCCTATGGACAGGGCAGCAATCGTACAATGAGCAGTTCTTC
TRBV5-1	TRBJ1-1	once	TRBD1	CASSGRQGAGNTEAFF	TGCGCCAGCAGCGGAAGACAGGGGGCTGGGAACACTGAAGCTTTCTTT
TRBV6-5	TRBJ1-1	.	TRBD1	CASRRAQGADTEAFF	TGTGCCAGCAGACGGGCACAGGGGGCGGACACTGAAGCTTTCTTT
TRBV7-6	TRBJ2-4	.	TRBD2	CASSLGTSGTLAKNIQYF	TGTGCCAGCAGCTTAGGTACTAGCGGGACCCTAGCCAAAAACATTCAGTACTTC
TRBV11-2	TRBJ2-3	few	TRBD2	CASSFGAGGRVSTDTQYF	TGTGCCAGCAGCTTCGGGGCTGGGGGGAGGGTTAGCACAGATACGCAGTATTTT
TRBV5-1	TRBJ2-7	once	TRBD1	CASRGQGVHEQYF	TGCGCCAGCAGGGGACAGGGAGTCCACGAGCAGTACTTC
TRBV6-6	TRBJ1-1	.	.	CASSQGRAEAFF	TGTGCCAGCAGTCAGGGGAGGGCTGAAGCTTTCTTT
TRBV2	TRBJ1-5	few	TRBD1	CASSAGQGAYNQPQHF	TGTGCCAGCAGCGCGGGACAGGGGGCCTACAATCAGCCCCAGCATTTT
TRBV18	TRBJ2-6	.	.	CASSPPYSGANVLTF	TGTGCCAGCTCACCACCCTACTCTGGGGCCAACGTCCTGACTTTC
TRBV2	TRBJ1-5	once	TRBD1	CARGTVANQPQHF	TGTGCCAGGGGGACAGTGGCAAATCAGCCCCAGCATTTT
TRBV20-1	TRBJ2-1	.	TRBD2	CSASKLAGGPYNEQFF	TGCAGTGCTAGTAAACTAGCGGGCGGCCCCTACAATGAGCAGTTCTTC